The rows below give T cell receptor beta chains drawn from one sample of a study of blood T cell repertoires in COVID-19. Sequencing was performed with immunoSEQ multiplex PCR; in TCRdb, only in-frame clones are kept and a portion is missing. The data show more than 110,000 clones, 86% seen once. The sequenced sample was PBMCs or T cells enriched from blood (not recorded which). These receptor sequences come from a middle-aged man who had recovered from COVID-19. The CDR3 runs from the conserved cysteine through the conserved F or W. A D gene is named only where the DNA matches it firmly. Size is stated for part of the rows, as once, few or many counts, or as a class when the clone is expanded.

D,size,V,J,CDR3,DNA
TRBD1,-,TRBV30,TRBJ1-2,CAWSLTRTGVIMRYTF,TGTGCCTGGAGTTTGACCCGGACAGGGGTGATTATGCGCTACACCTTC
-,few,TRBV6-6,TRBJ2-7,CASSTIAQTTYEQYF,TGTGCCAGCAGTACGATTGCACAGACGACCTACGAGCAGTACTTC
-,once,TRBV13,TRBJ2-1,CASTPRRSALVRQGEQFF,TGTGCCAGCACACCACGGCGTTCGGCTTTGGTCCGCCAGGGTGAGCAGTTCTTC
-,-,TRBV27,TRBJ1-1,CASSPHGGGEAFF,TGTGCCAGCAGTCCTCACGGGGGTGGGGAAGCTTTCTTT
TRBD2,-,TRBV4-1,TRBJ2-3,CASSQGTSGGADTQYF,TGCGCCAGCAGCCAAGGAACTAGCGGGGGAGCAGATACGCAATATTTT
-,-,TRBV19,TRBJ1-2,CASSIPGQGISLGGYTF,TGTGCCAGTAGCATACCCGGACAAGGGATCAGCTTGGGGGGCTACACCTTC
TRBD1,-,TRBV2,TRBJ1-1,CASSDEGAGTEAFF,TGTGCCAGCAGTGATGAGGGGGCTGGTACTGAAGCTTTCTTT
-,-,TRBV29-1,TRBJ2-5,CSVQEGRSFTQYF,TGCAGCGTACAGGAGGGACGTTCATTTACCCAGTACTTC
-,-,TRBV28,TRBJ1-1,CASWERRTEAFF,TGTGCCAGCTGGGAGAGACGGACTGAAGCTTTCTTT
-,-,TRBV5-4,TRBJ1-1,CASSLASGSGAFF,TGTGCCAGCAGCTTGGCCTCTGGCTCGGGGGCTTTCTTT
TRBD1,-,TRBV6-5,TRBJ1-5,CASSYGGGYQPQHF,TGTGCCAGCAGTTACGGAGGGGGCTATCAGCCCCAGCATTTT
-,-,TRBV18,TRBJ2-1,CASSPAGVVDEQFF,TGTGCCAGCTCACCGGCAGGGGTTGTCGATGAGCAGTTCTTC
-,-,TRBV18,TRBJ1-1,CASSRSEDTEAFF,TGTGCCAGCTCTCGGTCGGAGGACACTGAAGCTTTCTTT
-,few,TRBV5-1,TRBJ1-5,CASREGGTSNQPQHF,TGCGCCAGCAGGGAAGGAGGGACTAGCAATCAGCCCCAGCATTTT
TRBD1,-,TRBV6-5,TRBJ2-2,CASRDRVGTGELFF,TGTGCCAGCAGGGACAGGGTGGGCACCGGGGAGCTGTTTTTT
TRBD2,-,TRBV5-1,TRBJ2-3,CASSIRQGLAGETSSTDTQYF,TGCGCCAGCAGCATACGACAGGGACTAGCGGGGGAGACCTCTAGCACAGATACGCAGTATTTT
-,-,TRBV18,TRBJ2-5,CASSPVLETQYF,TGTGCCAGCTCACCCGTTCTTGAGACCCAGTACTTC